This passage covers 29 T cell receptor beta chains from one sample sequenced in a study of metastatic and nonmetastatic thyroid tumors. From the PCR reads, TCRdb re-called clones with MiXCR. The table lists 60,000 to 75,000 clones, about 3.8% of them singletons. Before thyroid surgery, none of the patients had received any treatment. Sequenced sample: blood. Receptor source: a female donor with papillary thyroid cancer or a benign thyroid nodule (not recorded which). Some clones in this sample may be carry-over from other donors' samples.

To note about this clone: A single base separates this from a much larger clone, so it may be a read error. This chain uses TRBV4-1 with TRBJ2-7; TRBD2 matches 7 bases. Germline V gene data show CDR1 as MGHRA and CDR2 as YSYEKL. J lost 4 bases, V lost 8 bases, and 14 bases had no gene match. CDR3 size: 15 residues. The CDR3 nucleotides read TGCGCCAGCCGACTGGGGGGGGGAGTCGGGTACGAGCAGTACTTC. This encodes CASRLGGGVGYEQYF.

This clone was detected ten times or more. The CDR3, as DNA: TGCGCCAGCAGCACAAATAGCGGGGTCCCCTCCTACGAGCAGTACTTC. This encodes CASSTNSGVPSYEQYF. J is TRBJ2-7 and V is TRBV5-1, with 8 positions matching TRBD2. Per the germline V gene, CDR1 is SGHRS and CDR2 is YFSETQ. The length of the CDR3 is 16 residues. Unmatched junction bases numbered 9, after V lost 4 bases and J lost 0 bases.

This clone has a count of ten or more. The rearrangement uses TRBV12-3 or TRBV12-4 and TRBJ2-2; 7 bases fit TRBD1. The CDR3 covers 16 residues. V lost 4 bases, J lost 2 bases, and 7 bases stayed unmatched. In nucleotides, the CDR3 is TGTGCCAGCAGTTACAGGGGCAGGGTTAACACCGGGGAGCTGTTTTTT. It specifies CASSYRGRVNTGELFF.

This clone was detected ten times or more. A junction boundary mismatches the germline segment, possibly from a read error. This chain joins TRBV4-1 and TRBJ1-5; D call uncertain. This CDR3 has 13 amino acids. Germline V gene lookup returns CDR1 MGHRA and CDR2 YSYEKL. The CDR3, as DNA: TGCGCCAGCAGCCAAGCCAGCAGTCAGCCCCAGCATTTT. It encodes CASSQASSQPQHF.

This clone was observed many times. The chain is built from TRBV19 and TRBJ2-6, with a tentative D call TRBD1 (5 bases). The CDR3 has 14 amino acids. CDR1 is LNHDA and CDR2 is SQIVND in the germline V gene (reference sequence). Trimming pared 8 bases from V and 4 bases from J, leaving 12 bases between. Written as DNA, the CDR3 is TGTGCCAGTCAGGGTGGGTTAGGGGCCAACGTCCTGACTTTC. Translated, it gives CASQGGLGANVLTF.

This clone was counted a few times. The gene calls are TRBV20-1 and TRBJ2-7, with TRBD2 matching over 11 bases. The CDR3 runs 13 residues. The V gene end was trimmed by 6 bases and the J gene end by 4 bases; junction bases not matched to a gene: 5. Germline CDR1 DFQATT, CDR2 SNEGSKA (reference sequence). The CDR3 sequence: CSAKLAGDYEQYF. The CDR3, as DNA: TGCAGTGCAAAACTAGCGGGAGATTACGAGCAGTACTTC.

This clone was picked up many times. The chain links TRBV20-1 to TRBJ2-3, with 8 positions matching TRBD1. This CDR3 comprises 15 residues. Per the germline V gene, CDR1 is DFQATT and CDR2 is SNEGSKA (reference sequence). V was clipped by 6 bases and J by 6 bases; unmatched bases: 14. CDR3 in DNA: TGCAGTGCGAAGAGGGGGCAGGGGGCGACGGATACGCAGTATTTT. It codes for CSAKRGQGATDTQYF.

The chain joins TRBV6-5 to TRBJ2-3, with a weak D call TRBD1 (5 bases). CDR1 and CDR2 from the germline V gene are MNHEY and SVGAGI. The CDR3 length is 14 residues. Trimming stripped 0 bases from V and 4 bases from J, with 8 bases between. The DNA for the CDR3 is TGTGCCAGCAGTTACTCCCTAGGGGCAGATACGCAGTATTTT. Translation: CASSYSLGADTQYF.

CDR3 bases: TGTGCCAGCAGTTTTGAGGGGACAGGGCTTGAAAAACTGTTTTTT. Protein product: CASSFEGTGLEKLFF. This chain connects TRBV28 to TRBJ1-4, with 9 bases fitting TRBD1. CDR1 MDHEN and CDR2 SYDVKM come from the germline V gene. The V gene end was trimmed by 3 bases and the J gene end by 7 bases; junction bases not matched to a gene: 6. This CDR3 is built from 15 residues.

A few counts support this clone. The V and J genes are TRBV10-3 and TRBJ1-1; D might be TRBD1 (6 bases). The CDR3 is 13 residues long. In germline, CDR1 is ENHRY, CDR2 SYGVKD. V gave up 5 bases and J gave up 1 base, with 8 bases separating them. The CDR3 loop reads CAISRTENTEAFF. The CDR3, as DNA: TGTGCCATCAGTCGGACAGAGAACACTGAAGCTTTCTTT.

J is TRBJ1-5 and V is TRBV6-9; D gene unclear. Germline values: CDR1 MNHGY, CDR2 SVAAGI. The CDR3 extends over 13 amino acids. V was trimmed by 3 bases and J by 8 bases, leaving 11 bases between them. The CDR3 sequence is CASSYKDHKPQHF. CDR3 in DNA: TGTGCCAGCAGTTACAAGGACCACAAGCCCCAGCATTTT.

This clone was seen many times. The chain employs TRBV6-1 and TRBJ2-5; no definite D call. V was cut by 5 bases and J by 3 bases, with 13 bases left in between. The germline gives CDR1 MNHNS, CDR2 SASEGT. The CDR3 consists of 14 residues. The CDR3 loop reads CASSSWGGEETQYF. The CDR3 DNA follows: TGTGCCAGCAGTTCTTGGGGTGGAGAAGAGACCCAGTACTTC.

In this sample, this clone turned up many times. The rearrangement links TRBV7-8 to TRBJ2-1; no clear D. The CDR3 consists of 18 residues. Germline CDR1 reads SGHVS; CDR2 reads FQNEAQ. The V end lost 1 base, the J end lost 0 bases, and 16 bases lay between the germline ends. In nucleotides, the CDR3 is TGTGCCAGCAGCTTAGTTACCCCGGCGATGAACTCCTACAATGAGCAGTTCTTC. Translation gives CASSLVTPAMNSYNEQFF.

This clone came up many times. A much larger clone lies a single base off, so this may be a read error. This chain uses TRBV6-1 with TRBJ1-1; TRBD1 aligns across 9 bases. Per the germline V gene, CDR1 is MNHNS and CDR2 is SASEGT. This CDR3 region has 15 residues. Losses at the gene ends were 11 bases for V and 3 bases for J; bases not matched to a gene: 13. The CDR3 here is CACNIQGAADTEAFF. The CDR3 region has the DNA TGTGCCTGCAACATACAGGGGGCGGCGGACACTGAAGCTTTCTTT.

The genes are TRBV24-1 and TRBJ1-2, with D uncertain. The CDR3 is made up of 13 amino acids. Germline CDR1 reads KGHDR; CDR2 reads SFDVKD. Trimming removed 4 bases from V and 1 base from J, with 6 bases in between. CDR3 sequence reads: CATSDRYNYGYTF. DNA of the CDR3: TGTGCCACCAGTGACCGATATAACTATGGCTACACCTTC.

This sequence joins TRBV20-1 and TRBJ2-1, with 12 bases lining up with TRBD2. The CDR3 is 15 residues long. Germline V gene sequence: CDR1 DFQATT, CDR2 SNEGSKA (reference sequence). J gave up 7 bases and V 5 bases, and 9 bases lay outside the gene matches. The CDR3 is CSAPRLAGARNEQFF. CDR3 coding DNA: TGCAGTGCTCCCCGACTAGCGGGAGCCCGGAATGAGCAGTTCTTC.

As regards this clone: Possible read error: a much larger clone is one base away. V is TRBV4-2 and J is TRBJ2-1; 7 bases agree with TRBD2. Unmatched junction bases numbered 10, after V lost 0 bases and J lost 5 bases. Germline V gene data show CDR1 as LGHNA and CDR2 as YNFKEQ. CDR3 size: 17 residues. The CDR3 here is CASSQDARTRLHNEQFF. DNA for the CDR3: TGTGCCAGCAGCCAAGATGCCAGGACTAGGCTCCACAATGAGCAGTTCTTC.

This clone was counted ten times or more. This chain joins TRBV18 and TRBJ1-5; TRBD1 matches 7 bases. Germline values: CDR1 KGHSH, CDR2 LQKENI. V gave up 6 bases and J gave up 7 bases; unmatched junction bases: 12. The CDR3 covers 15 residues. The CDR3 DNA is TGTGCCAGCTCCCGGAGGACAGGCGTATTACAGCCCCAGCATTTT. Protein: CASSRRTGVLQPQHF.

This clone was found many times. Here the CDR3 reads CASNLARGTEAFF. In nucleotides, the CDR3 is TGTGCCAGCAACCTAGCGAGGGGCACTGAAGCTTTCTTT. The chain carries TRBV27 and TRBJ1-1; possible D gene TRBD1, 5 bases. The CDR3 is made up of 13 amino acids. Trimming took off 7 bases at V and 4 bases at J, with 13 bases between the two ends. Germline-derived CDR1 and CDR2 are MNHEY and SMNVEV (reference sequence).

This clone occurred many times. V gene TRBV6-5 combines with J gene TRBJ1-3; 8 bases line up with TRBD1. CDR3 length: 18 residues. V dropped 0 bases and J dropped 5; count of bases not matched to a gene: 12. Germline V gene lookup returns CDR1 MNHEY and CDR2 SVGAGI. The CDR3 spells CASSYSIPPGGGRNTIYF. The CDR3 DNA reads TGTGCCAGCAGTTACTCGATTCCCCCAGGGGGCGGGAGAAACACCATATATTTT.

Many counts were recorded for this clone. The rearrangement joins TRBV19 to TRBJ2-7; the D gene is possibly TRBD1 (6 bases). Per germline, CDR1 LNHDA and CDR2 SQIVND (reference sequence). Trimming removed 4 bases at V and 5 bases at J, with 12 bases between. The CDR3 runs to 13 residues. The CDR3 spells CASSTNSGDEQYF. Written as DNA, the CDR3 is TGTGCCAGTAGTACGAACTCAGGGGACGAGCAGTACTTC.

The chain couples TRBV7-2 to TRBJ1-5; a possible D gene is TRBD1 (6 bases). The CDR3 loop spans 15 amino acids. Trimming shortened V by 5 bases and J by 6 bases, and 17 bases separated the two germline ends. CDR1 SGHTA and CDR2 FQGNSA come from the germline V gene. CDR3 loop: CASSPTGTLVQPQHF. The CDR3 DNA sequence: TGTGCCAGCAGCCCTACCGGGACATTAGTTCAGCCCCAGCATTTT.

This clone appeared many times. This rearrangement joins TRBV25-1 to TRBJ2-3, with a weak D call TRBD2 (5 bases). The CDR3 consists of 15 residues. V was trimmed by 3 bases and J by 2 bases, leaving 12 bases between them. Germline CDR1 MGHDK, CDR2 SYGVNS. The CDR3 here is CASSDYEGITDTQYF. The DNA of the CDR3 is TGTGCCAGCAGTGATTATGAGGGAATCACAGATACGCAGTATTTT.

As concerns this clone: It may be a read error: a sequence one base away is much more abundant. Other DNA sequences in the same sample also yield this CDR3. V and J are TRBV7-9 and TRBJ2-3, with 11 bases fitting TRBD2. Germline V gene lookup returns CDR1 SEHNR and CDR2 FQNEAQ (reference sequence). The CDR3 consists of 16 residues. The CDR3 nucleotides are TGCGCCAGCAGTTTCAAACTAGCGGGAGTGGGAGATACGCAGTATTTT. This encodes CASSFKLAGVGDTQYF.

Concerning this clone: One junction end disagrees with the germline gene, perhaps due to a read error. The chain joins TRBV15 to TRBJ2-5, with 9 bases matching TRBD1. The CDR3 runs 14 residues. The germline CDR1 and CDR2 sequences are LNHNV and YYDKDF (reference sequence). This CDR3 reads CATKTTGGGETHYF. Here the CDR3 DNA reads TGTGCCACCAAAACCACAGGGGGCGGTGAGACCCATTACTTC. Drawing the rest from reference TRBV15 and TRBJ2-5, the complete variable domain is DAMVIQNPRYQVTQFGKPVTLSCSQTLNHNVMYWYQQKSSQAPKLLFHYYDKDFNNEADTPDNFQSRRPNTSFCFLDIRSPGLGDTAMYLCATKTTGGGETHYFGPGTRLLVL.

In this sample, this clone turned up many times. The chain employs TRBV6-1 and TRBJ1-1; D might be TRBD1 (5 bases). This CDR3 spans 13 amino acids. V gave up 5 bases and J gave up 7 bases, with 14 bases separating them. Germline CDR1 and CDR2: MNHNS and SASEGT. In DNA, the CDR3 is TGTGCCAGCAGTTACGTGGCAGGGTATGAAGCTTTCTTT. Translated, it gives CASSYVAGYEAFF.

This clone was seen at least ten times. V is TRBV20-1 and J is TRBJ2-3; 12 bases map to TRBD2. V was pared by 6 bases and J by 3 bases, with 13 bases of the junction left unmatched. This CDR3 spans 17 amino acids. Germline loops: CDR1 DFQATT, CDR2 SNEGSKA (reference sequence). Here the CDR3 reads CSADGSSSGRGTDTQYF. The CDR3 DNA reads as TGCAGTGCCGACGGATCTTCTAGCGGGAGGGGGACAGATACGCAGTATTTT.

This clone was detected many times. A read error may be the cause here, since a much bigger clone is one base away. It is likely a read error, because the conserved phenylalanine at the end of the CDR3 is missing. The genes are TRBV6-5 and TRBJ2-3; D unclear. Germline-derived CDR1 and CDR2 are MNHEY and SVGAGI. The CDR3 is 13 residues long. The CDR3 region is CASSDSHSDTQYL. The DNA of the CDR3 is TGTGCCAGCAGTGACTCGCACAGCGATACGCAGTATCTT.

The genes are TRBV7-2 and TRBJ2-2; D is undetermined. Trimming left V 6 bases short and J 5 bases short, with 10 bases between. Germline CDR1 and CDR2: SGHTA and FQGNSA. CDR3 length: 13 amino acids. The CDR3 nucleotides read TGTGCCAGCAGGCCTACCTCAACCGGGGAGCTGTTTTTT. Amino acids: CASRPTSTGELFF. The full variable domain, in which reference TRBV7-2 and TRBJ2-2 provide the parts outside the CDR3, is GAGVSQSPSNKVTEKGKDVELRCDPISGHTALYWYRQSLGQGLEFLIYFQGNSAPDKSGLPSDRFSAERTGGSVSTLTIQRTQQEDSAVYLCASRPTSTGELFFGEGSRLTVL.